Presented here are 6 T cell receptor beta chains from one specimen sequenced in a study of CD8+CD57+ T cells in acquired aplastic anemia. Genomic DNA templated the TCR beta VDJ and CDR3 profiling. Via MiXCR, TCRdb re-called the reads, giving one row per CDR3 protein. The data show about 420,000 distinct CDR3 sequences, around 72% seen once. Sequencing was done on a sample of sorted CD4+, CD8+, or CD8+CD57+ T cells (not recorded which) from PBMCs. The receptor source for this set is a human donor in good health, serving as a control.

This clonotype was counted ten times or more. The chain links TRBV30 to TRBJ1-2; no reliable D call. Deletions cut 0 bases from V and 3 bases from J, with 11 bases between. Germline CDR1 reads GTSNPN; CDR2 reads SVGIG (reference sequence). CDR3 size: 14 residues. The CDR3 coding sequence is TGTGCCTGGAGTGTTACAGCGCTGTACTATGGCTACACCTTC. This gives the protein CAWSVTALYYGYTF.

The chain couples TRBV4-3 to TRBJ2-7, with 7 positions matching TRBD2. The CDR3 is made up of 14 amino acids. Germline trimming cut 4 bases from V and 3 bases from J; bases unmatched to any gene: 6. Germline CDR1 and CDR2: LGHNA and YSLEER. As DNA, the CDR3 is TGCGCCAGCAGCCCTTTTGCGGGGGTCTACGAGCAGTACTTC. As protein: CASSPFAGVYEQYF.

To note about this clonotype: At one end, the junction sequence differs from germline, possibly due to a read error. V and J are TRBV4-3 and TRBJ1-6; D possibly corresponds to TRBD1 (5 bases). Germline CDR1 and CDR2: LGHNA and YSLEER. The CDR3 extends over 16 amino acids. CDR3 sequence: CASSYFPRGGNSPLRF. CDR3 in DNA: TGCGCCAGCAGCTACTTTCCCCGGGGCGGTAATTCACCCCTCCGCTTT.

This chain links TRBV7-9 with TRBJ2-2; 10 bases line up with TRBD2. Trimming at V came to 3 bases and at J to 14 bases, leaving 15 bases not matched to a gene. Germline V gene sequence: CDR1 SEHNR, CDR2 FQNEAQ (reference sequence). CDR3 length: 16 residues. The CDR3 loop is CASSLPGSGGQRDLFF. The CDR3 DNA reads as TGTGCCAGCAGCTTGCCTGGTAGCGGGGGGCAAAGAGACCTGTTTTTT. Variable domain in full (rest from reference TRBV7-9 and TRBJ2-2): DTGVSQNPRHKITKRGQNVTFRCDPISEHNRLYWYRQTLGQGPEFLTYFQNEAQLEKSRLLSDRFSAERPKGSFSTLEIQRTEQGDSAMYLCASSLPGSGGQRDLFFGEGSRLTVL.

This clonotype has just one count. This chain uses TRBV5-1 with TRBJ1-2, with D tentatively TRBD1 (6 bases). From germline, CDR1 is SGHRS and CDR2 YFSETQ. The V end lost 0 bases, the J end lost 0 bases, and 21 bases lay between the germline ends. CDR3 length equals 19 residues. As DNA, the CDR3 is TGCGCCAGCAGCTTGGGGGGGCAGGTACCCACGCTATCTAACTATGGCTACACCTTC. It is translated as CASSLGGQVPTLSNYGYTF.

This chain connects TRBV7-9 to TRBJ1-6; the match to TRBD1 covers 7 bases. Germline-derived CDR1 and CDR2 are SEHNR and FQNEAQ (reference sequence). With 5 bases clipped from V and 6 bases from J, the junction kept 16 bases outside the gene matches. This CDR3 comprises 18 residues. The CDR3 nucleotides are TGTGCCAGCAGCGCAGGTCCGCAGGGGGGAAAGCTTAATTCACCCCTCCACTTT. This gives the protein CASSAGPQGGKLNSPLHF.